This T cell receptor beta chain was profiled in a study of Ad26.COV2.S vaccination and SARS-CoV-2 variants. Assay used: immunoSEQ multiplex PCR; TCRdb lists only in-frame clones, some missing. The sample comprises about 350,000 clones, about 88% of which are singletons, and 6.4% rests with the top ten. The CDR3 extends over 10 amino acids. With 5 bases removed from V and 4 bases from J, the gap between germline ends came to 2 bases. CDR1 LGHDT and CDR2 YNNKEL come from the germline V gene (reference sequence). Regarding this clone: The antigen is not known.

The treatment was: roughly 19 received Ad26.COV2.S at low or high dose, single or two shots; five or six received placebo; per-sample allocation not given. Sampling was done on day 63 after the first vaccine or placebo injection. Study results and caveats: While placebo recipients had lower spike-specific TCR breadth, vaccine recipients had more.

This chain joins TRBV3-1 (or the pseudogene TRBV3-2) and TRBJ2-5; D is ambiguous. The TCR comes from a person aged 18-60 years who received the Ad26.COV2.S COVID-19 vaccine or a placebo. Material: peripheral blood, obtained in a trial of Ad26.COV2.S vaccine versus placebo. The CDR3 spells CASSSETQYF. CDR3 coding DNA: TGTGCCAGCAGCTCAGAGACCCAGTACTTC.